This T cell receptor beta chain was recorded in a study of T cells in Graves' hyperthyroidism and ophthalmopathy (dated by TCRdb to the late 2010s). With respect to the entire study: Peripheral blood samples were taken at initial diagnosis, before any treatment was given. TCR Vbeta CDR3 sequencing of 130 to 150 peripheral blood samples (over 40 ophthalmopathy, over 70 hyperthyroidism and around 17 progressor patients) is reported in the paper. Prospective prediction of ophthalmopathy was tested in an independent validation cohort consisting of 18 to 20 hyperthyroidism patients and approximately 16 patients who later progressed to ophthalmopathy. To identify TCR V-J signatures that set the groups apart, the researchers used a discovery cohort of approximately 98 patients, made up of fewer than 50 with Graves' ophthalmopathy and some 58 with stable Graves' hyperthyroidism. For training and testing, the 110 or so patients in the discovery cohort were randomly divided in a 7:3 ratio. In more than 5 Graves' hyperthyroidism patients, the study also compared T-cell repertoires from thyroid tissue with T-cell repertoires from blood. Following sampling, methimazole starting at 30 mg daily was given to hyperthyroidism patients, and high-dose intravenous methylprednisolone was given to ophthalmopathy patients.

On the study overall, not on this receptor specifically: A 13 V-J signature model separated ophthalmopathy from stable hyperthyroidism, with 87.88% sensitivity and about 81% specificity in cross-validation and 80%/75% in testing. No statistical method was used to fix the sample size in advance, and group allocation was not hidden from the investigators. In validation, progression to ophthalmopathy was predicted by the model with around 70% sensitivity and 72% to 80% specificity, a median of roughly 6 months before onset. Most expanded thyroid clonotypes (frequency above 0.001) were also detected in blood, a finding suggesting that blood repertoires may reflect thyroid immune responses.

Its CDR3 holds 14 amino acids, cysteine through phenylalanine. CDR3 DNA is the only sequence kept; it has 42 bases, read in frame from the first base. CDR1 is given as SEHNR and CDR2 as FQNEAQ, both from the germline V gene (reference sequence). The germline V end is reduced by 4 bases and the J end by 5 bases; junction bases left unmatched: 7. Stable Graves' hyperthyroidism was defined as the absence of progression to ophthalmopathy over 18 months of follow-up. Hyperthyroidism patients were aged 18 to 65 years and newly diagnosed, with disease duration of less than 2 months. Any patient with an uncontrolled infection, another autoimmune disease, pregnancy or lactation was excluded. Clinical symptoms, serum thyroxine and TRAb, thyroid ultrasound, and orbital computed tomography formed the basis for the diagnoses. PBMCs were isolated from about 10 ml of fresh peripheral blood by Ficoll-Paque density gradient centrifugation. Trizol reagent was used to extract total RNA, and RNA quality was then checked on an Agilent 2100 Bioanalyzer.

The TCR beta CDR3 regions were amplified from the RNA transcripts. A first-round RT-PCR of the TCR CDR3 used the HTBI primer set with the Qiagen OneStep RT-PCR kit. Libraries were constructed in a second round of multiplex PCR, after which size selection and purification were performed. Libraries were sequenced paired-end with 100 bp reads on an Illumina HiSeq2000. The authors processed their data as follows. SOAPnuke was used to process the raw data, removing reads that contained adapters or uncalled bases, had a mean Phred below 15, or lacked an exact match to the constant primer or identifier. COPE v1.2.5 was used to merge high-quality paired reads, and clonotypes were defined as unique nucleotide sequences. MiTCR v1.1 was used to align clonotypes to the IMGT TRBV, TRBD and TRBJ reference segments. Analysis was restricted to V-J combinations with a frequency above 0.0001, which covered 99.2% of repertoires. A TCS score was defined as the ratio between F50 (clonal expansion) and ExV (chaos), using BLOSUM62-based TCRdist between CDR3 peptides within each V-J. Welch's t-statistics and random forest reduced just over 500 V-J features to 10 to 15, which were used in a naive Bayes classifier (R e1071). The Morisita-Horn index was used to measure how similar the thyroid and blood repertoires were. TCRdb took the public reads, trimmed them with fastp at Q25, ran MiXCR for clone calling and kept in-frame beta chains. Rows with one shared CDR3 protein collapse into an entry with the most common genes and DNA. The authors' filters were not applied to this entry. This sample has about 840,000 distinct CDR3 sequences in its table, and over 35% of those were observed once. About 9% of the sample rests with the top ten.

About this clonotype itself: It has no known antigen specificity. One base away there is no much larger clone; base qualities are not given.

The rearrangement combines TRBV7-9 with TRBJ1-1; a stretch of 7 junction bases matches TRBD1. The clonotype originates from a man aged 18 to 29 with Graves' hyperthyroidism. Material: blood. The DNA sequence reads TGTGCCAGCAGCTGGACGACAGGGAGGACTGAAGCTTTCTTT. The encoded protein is CASSWTTGRTEAFF.